This T cell receptor beta chain was documented in a study of T cells in narcolepsy. Study-wide background: Enrolled donors included narcolepsy type 1 or type 2 patients and healthy controls. Overall study results and limits: Reportedly, autoreactive clonotypes were serially detected in patients' blood but not controls'. Autoreactive clone sequences were missing from some blood memory CD4+ repertoires. HCRT-specific and TRIB2-specific autoreactive clonotypes appeared among same-patient CSF and blood CD4+ clonotypes.

This clone has just a few counts. Its target is unknown. The method was immunoSEQ multiplex PCR; TCRdb's version includes in-frame clones alone and lacks a portion of them. The sample has under 35,000 clones; 80% to 85% are singletons. CDR1 and CDR2 (germline): SGHVS, FQNEAQ. V was pared by 4 bases and J by 2 bases, with 11 bases between. This CDR3 comprises 15 residues. Sequenced sample: CD45RA- memory CD4+ T cells from PBMCs. The sequence was collected from a human donor with narcolepsy. The chain uses TRBV7-8 and TRBJ2-2; D is perhaps TRBD1 (6 bases). CDR3 DNA sequence: TGTGCCAGCAGCTGGGACAATCGAAACACCGGGGAGCTGTTTTTT. Protein product: CASSWDNRNTGELFF. The variable domain in full, completed from reference TRBV7-8 and TRBJ2-2, reads GAGVSQSPRYKVAKRGQDVALRCDPISGHVSLFWYQQALGQGPEFLTYFQNEAQLDKSGLPSDRFFAERPEGSVSTLKIQRTQQEDSAVYLCASSWDNRNTGELFFGEGSRLTVL.